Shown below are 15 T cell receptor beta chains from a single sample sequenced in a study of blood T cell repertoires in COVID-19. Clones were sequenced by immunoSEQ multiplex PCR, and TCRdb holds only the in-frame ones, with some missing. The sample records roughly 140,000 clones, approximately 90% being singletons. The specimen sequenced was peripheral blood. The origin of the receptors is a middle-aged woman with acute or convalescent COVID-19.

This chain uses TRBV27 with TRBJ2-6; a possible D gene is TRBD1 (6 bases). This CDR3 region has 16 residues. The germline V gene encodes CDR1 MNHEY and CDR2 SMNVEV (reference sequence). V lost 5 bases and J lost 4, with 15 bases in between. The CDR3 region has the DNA TGTGCCAGCAGTCTCTACAGGGAGACGGGGGCCAACGTCCTGACTTTC. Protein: CASSLYRETGANVLTF.

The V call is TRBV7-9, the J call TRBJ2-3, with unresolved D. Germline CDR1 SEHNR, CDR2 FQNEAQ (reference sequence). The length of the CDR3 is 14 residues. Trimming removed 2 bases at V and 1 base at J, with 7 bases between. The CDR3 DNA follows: TGTGCCAGCAGCTTATCCACAGGCACAGATACGCAGTATTTT. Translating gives CASSLSTGTDTQYF.

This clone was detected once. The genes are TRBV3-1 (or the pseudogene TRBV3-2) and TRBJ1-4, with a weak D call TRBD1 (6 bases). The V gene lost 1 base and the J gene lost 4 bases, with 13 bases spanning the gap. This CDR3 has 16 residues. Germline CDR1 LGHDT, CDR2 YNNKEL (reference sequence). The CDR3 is CASSQGAGAGNEKLFF. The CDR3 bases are TGTGCCAGCAGCCAAGGAGCGGGGGCGGGTAATGAAAAACTGTTTTTT.

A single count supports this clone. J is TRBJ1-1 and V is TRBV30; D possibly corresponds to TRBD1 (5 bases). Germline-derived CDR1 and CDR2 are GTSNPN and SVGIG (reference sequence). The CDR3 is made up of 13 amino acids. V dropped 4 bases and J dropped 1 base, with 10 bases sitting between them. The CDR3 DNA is TGTGCCTGGACTCTCAGGGAGAACACTGAAGCTTTCTTT. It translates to CAWTLRENTEAFF.

The CDR3 spells CSVAYRSSGNTIYF. Written as DNA, the CDR3 is TGCAGCGTTGCCTACAGGAGCTCTGGAAACACCATATATTTT. The chain is built from TRBV29-1 and TRBJ1-3; TRBD1 might be the D (5 bases). Trimming pared 4 bases from V and 0 bases from J, leaving 10 bases between. CDR1 and CDR2 (germline): SQVTM, ANQGSEA. The length of the CDR3 is 14 residues.

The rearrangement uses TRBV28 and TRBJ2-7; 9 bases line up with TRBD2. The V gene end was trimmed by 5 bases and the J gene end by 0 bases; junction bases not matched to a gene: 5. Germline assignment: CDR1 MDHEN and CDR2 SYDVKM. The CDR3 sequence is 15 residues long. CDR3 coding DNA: TGTGCCAGCAGTGAGACTAGCGGAAACTCCTACGAGCAGTACTTC. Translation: CASSETSGNSYEQYF.

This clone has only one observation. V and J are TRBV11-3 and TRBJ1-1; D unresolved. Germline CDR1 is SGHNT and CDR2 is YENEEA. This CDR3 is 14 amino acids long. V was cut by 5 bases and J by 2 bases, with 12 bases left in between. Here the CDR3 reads CASSVTSLNTEAFF. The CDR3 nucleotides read TGTGCCAGCAGCGTGACAAGTTTAAACACTGAAGCTTTCTTT. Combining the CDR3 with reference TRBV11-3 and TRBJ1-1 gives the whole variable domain EAGVVQSPRYKIIEKKQPVAFWCNPISGHNTLYWYLQNLGQGPELLIRYENEEAVDDSQLPKDRFSAERLKGVDSTLKIQPAELGDSAVYLCASSVTSLNTEAFFGQGTRLTVV.

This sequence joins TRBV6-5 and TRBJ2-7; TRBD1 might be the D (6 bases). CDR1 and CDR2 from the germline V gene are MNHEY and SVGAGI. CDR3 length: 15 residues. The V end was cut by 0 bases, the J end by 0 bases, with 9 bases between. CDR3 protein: CASSYSGQSSYEQYF. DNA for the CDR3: TGTGCCAGCAGTTACTCGGGACAATCCTCCTACGAGCAGTACTTC.

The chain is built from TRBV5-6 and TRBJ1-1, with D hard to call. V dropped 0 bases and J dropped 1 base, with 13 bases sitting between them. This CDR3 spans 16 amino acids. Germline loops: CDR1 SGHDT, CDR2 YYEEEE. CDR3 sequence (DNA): TGTGCCAGCAGCTTGGTTGTCTGGACTCCGAACACTGAAGCTTTCTTT. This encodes CASSLVVWTPNTEAFF.

CDR3 protein: CASSLFTGETQYF. For the CDR3, the DNA is TGTGCCAGCAGCTTATTTACGGGAGAGACCCAGTACTTC. The chain couples TRBV7-2 to TRBJ2-5, with D uncertain. Germline-derived CDR1 and CDR2 are SGHTA and FQGNSA. This CDR3 spans 13 amino acids. Trimming took 2 bases from V and 4 from J, leaving 8 bases between them.

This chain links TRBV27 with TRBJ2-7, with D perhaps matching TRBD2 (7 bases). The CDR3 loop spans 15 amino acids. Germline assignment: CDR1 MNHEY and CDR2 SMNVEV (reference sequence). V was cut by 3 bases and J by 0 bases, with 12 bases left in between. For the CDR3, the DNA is TGTGCCAGCAGTTTGGGGCGGGGGCCCTCCTACGAGCAGTACTTC. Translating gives CASSLGRGPSYEQYF.

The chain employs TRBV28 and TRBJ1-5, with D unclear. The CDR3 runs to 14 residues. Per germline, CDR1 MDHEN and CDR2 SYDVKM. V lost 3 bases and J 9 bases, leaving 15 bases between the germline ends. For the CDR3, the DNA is TGTGCCAGCAGTTTCGGCGCTGCTGGCGGGCCCCAGCATTTT. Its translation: CASSFGAAGGPQHF.

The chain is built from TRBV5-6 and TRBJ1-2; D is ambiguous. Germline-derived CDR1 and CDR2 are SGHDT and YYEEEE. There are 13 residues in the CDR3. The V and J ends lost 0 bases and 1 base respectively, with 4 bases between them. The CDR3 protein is CASSLGSNYGYTF. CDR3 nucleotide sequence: TGTGCCAGCAGCTTGGGCAGTAACTATGGCTACACCTTC.

This CDR3 reads CASTSGHRASGRAVHEQFF. In DNA, the CDR3 is TGTGCCAGCACGTCTGGTCACAGGGCTAGCGGGAGGGCCGTACATGAGCAGTTCTTC. The genes are TRBV11-2 and TRBJ2-1, with 12 bases fitting TRBD2. The CDR3 sequence is 19 residues long. J lost 8 bases, V lost 7 bases, and 21 bases had no gene match. Germline CDR1 reads SGHAT; CDR2 reads FQNNGV.

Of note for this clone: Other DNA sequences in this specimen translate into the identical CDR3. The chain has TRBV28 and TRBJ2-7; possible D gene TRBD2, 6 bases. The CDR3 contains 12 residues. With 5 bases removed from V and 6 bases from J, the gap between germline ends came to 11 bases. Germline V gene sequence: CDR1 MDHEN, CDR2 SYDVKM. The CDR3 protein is CASSRQGGEQYF. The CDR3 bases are TGTGCCAGCAGTCGGCAGGGAGGCGAGCAGTACTTC.